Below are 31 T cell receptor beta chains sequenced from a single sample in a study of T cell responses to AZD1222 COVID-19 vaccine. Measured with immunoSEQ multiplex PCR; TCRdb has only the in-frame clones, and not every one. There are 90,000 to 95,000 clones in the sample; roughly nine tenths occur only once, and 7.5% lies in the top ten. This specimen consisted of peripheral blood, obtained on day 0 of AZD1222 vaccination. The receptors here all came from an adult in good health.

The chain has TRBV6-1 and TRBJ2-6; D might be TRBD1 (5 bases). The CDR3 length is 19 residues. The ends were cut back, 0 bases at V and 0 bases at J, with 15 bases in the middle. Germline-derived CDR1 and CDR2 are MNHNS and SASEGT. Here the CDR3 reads CASSEALQGRGSGANVLTF. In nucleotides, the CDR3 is TGTGCCAGCAGTGAAGCGCTTCAGGGTAGGGGCTCTGGGGCCAACGTCCTGACTTTC.

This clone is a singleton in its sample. CDR3 amino acids: CASSLGRGGNTEAFF. In DNA form, the CDR3 reads TGTGCCAGCAGCTTAGGTCGTGGGGGGAACACTGAAGCTTTCTTT. V usage is TRBV7-6 and J usage is TRBJ1-1; a weak D match, TRBD1 (5 bases). This CDR3 is 15 amino acids long. Germline CDR1 SGHVS, CDR2 FNYEAQ. Deletions cut 1 base from V and 1 base from J, with 10 bases between.

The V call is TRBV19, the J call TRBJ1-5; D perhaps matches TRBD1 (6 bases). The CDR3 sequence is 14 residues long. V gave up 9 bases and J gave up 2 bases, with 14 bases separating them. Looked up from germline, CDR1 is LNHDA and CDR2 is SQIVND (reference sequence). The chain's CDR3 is CASHRQAGNQPQHF. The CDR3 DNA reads TGTGCCAGCCATAGACAGGCGGGCAATCAGCCCCAGCATTTT.

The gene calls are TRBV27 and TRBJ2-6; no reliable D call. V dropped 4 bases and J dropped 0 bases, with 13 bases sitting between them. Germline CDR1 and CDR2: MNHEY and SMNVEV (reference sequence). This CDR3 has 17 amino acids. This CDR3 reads CASSYSRTASGANVLTF. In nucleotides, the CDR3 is TGTGCCAGCAGTTACTCCCGGACCGCCTCTGGGGCCAACGTCCTGACTTTC.

CDR3 sequence reads: CASSLGWGNYEQYF. In DNA form, the CDR3 reads TGTGCCAGCAGTCTCGGTTGGGGAAATTACGAGCAGTACTTC. This rearrangement joins TRBV28 to TRBJ2-7; no clear D gene. The CDR3 sequence is 14 residues long. The germline gives CDR1 MDHEN, CDR2 SYDVKM. Trimming removed 5 bases from V and 4 bases from J, with 15 bases in between.

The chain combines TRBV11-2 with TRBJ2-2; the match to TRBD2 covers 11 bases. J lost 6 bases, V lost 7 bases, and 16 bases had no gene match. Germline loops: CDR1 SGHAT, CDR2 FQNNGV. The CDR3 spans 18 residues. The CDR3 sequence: CASTLESSGRRLAGELFF. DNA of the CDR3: TGTGCCAGCACCCTTGAGTCTAGCGGGAGGAGGTTGGCCGGGGAGCTGTTTTTT.

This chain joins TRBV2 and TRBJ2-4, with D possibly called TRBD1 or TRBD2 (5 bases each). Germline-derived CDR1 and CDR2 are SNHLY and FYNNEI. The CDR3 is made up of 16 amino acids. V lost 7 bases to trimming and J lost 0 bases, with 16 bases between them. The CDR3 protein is CASKGRLPIAKNIQYF. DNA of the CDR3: TGTGCCAGCAAGGGACGCTTACCTATAGCCAAAAACATTCAGTACTTC.

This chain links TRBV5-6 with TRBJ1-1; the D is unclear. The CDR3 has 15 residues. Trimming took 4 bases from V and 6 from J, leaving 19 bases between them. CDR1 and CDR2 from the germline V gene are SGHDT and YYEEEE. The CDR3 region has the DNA TGTGCCAGCAGCGGAGCGGGGATGCCAGCCGCTGAAGCTTTCTTT. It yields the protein CASSGAGMPAAEAFF.

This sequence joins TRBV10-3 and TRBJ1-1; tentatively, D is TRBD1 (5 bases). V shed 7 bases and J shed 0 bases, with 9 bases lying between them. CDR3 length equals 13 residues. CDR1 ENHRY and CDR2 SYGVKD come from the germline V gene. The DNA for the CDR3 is TGTGCCATCAAAGCAGGGCTGAACACTGAAGCTTTCTTT. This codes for CAIKAGLNTEAFF.

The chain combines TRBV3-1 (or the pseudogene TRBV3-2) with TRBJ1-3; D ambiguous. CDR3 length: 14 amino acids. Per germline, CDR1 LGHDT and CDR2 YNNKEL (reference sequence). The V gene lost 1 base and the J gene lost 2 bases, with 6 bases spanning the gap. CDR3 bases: TGTGCCAGCAGCCAAGGTATTCCTGGAAACACCATATATTTT. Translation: CASSQGIPGNTIYF.

CDR3 DNA: TGTGCCAGCAATAAGGGACAGGGATTGAACACTGAAGCTTTCTTT. Protein product: CASNKGQGLNTEAFF. The chain is built from TRBV6-5 and TRBJ1-1, with 9 bases lining up with TRBD1. J lost 0 bases, V lost 7 bases, and 6 bases had no gene match. Germline V gene sequence: CDR1 MNHEY, CDR2 SVGAGI. This CDR3 spans 15 amino acids.

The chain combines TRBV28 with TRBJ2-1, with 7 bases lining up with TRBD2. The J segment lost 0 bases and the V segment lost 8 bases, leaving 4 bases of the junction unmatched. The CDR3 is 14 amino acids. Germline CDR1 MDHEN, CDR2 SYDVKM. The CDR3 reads CASGGGSSYNEQFF. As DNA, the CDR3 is TGTGCCAGCGGGGGAGGGAGCTCCTACAATGAGCAGTTCTTC.

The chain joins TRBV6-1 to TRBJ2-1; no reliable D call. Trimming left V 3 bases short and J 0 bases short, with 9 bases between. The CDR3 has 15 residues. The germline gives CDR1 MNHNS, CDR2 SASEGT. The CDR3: CASSEEFSSYNEQFF. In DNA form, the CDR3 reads TGTGCCAGCAGTGAGGAGTTTAGCTCCTACAATGAGCAGTTCTTC.

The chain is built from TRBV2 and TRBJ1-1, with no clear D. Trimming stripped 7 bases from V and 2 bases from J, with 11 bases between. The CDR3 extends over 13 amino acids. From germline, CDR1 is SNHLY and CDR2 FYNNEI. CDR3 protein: CASNPDLNTEAFF. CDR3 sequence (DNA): TGTGCCAGCAATCCCGACCTAAACACTGAAGCTTTCTTT. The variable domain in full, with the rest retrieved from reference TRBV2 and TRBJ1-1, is EPEVTQTPSHQVTQMGQEVILRCVPISNHLYFYWYRQILGQKVEFLVSFYNNEISEKSEIFDDQFSVERPDGSNFTLKIRSTKLEDSAMYFCASNPDLNTEAFFGQGTRLTVV.

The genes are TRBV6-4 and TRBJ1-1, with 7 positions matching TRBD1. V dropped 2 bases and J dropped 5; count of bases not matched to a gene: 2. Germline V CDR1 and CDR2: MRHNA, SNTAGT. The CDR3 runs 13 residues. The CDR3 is CASSDETGTEAFF. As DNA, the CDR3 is TGTGCCAGCAGTGACGAGACAGGGACTGAAGCTTTCTTT.

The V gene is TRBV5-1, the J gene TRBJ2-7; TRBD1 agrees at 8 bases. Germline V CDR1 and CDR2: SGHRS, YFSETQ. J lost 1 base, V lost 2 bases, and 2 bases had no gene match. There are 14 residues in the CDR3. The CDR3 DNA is TGCGCCAGCAGCTTCGGACAGGGATCCTACGAGCAGTACTTC. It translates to CASSFGQGSYEQYF.

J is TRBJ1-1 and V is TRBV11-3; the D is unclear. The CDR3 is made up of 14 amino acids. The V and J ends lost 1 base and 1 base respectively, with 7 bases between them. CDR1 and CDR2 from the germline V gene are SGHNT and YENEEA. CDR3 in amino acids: CASSLGAANTEAFF. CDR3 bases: TGTGCCAGCAGCTTAGGGGCAGCGAACACTGAAGCTTTCTTT.

The CDR3 nucleotides read TGTGCCAGCAGCCTACCTCTAGACTGGAGCTCCTACAATGAGCAGTTCTTC. It yields the protein CASSLPLDWSSYNEQFF. The rearrangement uses TRBV13 and TRBJ2-1; D is unresolved. Germline CDR1 reads PRHDT; CDR2 reads FYEKMQ (reference sequence). Deletions cut 5 bases from V and 0 bases from J, with 17 bases between. The CDR3 runs to 17 residues.

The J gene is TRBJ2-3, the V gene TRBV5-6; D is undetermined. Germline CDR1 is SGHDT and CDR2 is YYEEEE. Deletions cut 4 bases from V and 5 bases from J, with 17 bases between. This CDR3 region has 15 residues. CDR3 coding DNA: TGTGCCAGCAGCACCTCCCTCCTTGGGATAGATACGCAGTATTTT. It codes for CASSTSLLGIDTQYF.

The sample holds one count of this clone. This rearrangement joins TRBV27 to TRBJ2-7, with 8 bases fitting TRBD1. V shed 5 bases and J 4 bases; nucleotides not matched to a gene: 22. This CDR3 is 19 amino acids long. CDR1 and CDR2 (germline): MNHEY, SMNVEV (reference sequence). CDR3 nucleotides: TGTGCCAGCAGTCGCAACCTTCCCGACGAAGACAGGGGCGGTTACGAGCAGTACTTC. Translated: CASSRNLPDEDRGGYEQYF.

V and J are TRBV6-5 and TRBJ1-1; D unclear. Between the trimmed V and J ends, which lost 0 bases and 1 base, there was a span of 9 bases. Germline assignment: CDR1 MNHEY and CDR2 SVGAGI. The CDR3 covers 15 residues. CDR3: CASSYSGFRNTEAFF. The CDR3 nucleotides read TGTGCCAGCAGTTACTCGGGGTTCAGGAACACTGAAGCTTTCTTT.

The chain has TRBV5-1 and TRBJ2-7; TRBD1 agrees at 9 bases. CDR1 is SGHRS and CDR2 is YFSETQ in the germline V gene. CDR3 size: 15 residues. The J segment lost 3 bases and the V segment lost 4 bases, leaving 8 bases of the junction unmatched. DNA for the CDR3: TGCGCCAGCAGCACGACGCGACAGGGGGGCTACGAGCAGTACTTC. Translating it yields CASSTTRQGGYEQYF.

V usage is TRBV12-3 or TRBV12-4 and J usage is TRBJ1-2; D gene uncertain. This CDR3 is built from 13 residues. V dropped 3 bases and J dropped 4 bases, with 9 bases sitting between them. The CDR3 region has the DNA TGTGCCAGCAGTTTGGCACACCTCTATGGCTACACCTTC. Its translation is CASSLAHLYGYTF.

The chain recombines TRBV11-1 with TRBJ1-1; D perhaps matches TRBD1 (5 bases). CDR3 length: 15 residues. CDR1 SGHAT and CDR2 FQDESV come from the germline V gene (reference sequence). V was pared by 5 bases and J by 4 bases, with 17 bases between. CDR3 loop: CASSHKGWGTTEAFF. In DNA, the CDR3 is TGTGCCAGCAGCCACAAAGGCTGGGGGACCACTGAAGCTTTCTTT.

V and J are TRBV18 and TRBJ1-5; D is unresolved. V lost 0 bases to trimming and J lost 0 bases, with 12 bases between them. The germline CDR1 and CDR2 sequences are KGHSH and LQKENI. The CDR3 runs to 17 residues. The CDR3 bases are TGTGCCAGCTCACCACCTACATCTCCCTATAGCAATCAGCCCCAGCATTTT. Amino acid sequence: CASSPPTSPYSNQPQHF.

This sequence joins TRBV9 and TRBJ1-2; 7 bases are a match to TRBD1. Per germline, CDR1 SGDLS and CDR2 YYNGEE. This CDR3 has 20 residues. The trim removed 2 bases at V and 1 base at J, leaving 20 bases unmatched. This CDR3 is CASSVANRGEVIEDNYGYTF. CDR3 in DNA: TGTGCCAGCAGCGTCGCTAACAGGGGAGAAGTTATAGAGGATAACTATGGCTACACCTTC.

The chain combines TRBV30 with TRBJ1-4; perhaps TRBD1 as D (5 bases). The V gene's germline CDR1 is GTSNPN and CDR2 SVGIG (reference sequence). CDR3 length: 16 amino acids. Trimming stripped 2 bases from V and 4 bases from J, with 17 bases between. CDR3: CAWSTPRAGINEKLFF. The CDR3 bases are TGTGCCTGGAGTACCCCTCGAGCAGGGATTAATGAAAAACTGTTTTTT.

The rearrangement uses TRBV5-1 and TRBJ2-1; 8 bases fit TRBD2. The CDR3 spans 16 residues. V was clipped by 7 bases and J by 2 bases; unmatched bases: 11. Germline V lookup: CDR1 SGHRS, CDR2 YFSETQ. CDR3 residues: CASADLPGLAYNEQFF. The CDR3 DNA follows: TGCGCCAGCGCAGACCTCCCGGGACTAGCCTACAATGAGCAGTTCTTC.

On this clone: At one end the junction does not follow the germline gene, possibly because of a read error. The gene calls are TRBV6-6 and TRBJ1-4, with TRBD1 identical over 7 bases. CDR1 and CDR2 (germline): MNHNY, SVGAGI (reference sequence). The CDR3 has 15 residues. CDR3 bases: TGTGCCAGCAGTTTACCAGACAGGGCTAAAGAAAAACTGTTTTTT. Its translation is CASSLPDRAKEKLFF.

This CDR3 is CASRPTGIYGYTF. The CDR3 bases are TGTGCCAGCAGGCCGACAGGGATCTATGGCTACACCTTC. The chain uses TRBV28 and TRBJ1-2, with 7 bases identical to TRBD1. Germline trimming cut 6 bases from V and 4 bases from J; bases unmatched to any gene: 5. Germline loops: CDR1 MDHEN, CDR2 SYDVKM. The CDR3 extends over 13 amino acids.

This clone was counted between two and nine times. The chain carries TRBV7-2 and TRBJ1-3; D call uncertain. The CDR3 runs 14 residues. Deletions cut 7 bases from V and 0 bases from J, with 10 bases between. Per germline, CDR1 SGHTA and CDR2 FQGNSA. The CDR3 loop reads CASNNAGSGNTIYF. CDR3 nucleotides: TGTGCCAGCAACAATGCAGGCTCTGGAAACACCATATATTTT.